Shown below are 13 T cell receptor beta chains from a single sample sequenced in a study of blood T cell repertoires in COVID-19. Generated by immunoSEQ multiplex PCR, the TCRdb table keeps only in-frame clones and is missing some. In the table there are 55,000 to 65,000 clones, roughly four fifths of which are singletons. The material sequenced was peripheral blood. These receptors were taken from a man aged 55 to 70 with acute or convalescent COVID-19.

This clone was recorded only once. This chain joins TRBV27 and TRBJ2-1; a weak D match, TRBD1 (6 bases). CDR3 size: 12 residues. With 3 bases removed from V and 8 bases from J, the gap between germline ends came to 8 bases. Germline CDR1 and CDR2: MNHEY and SMNVEV (reference sequence). This CDR3 reads CASSFGTHEQFF. CDR3 sequence (DNA): TGTGCCAGCAGTTTCGGGACACATGAGCAGTTCTTC.

The rearrangement joins TRBV11-2 to TRBJ1-3; D is undetermined. Between the trimmed V and J ends, which lost 3 bases and 4 bases, there was a span of 7 bases. CDR1 is SGHAT, CDR2 FQNNGV, per germline. This CDR3 is 13 amino acids long. The chain's CDR3 is CASSFTSGNTIYF. Written as DNA, the CDR3 is TGTGCCAGCAGCTTTACTTCGGGAAACACCATATATTTT.

This chain uses TRBV5-1 with TRBJ2-1, with 7 bases matching TRBD1. Trimming took 1 base from V and 7 from J; bases not matched to a gene: 8. This CDR3 region has 15 residues. The V gene's germline CDR1 is SGHRS and CDR2 YFSETQ. The chain's CDR3 is CASSLRTGAGNEQFF. The CDR3 DNA reads as TGCGCCAGCAGCTTGCGCACAGGGGCTGGTAATGAGCAGTTCTTC.

The rearrangement links TRBV27 to TRBJ1-4, with D possibly being TRBD1 (6 bases). Germline V gene data show CDR1 as MNHEY and CDR2 as SMNVEV (reference sequence). V lost 8 bases to trimming and J lost 5 bases, with 15 bases between them. CDR3 length: 14 residues. The CDR3 sequence: CASGTGYENEKLFF. DNA of the CDR3: TGTGCCAGCGGAACAGGGTACGAGAATGAAAAACTGTTTTTT.

V is TRBV6-5 and J is TRBJ2-1; D may be TRBD2 (6 bases). Trimming removed 7 bases from V and 9 bases from J, with 13 bases in between. The CDR3 totals 12 residues. Germline V gives CDR1 MNHEY, CDR2 SVGAGI. The CDR3 bases are TGTGCCAGCACCAACCCGGGACTTGAGCAGTTCTTC. Amino acid sequence: CASTNPGLEQFF.

CDR3 coding DNA: TGTGCCAGCAGGGGCCAGGGAGGGTCACCCCTCCACTTT. It specifies CASRGQGGSPLHF. The chain employs TRBV2 and TRBJ1-6; possibly TRBD1 for D (5 bases). The CDR3 extends over 13 amino acids. CDR1 and CDR2 from the germline V gene are SNHLY and FYNNEI. Deletions cut 6 bases from V and 10 bases from J, with 13 bases between.

In this sample, this clone turned up once. The chain links TRBV2 to TRBJ1-6; D is perhaps TRBD1 (5 bases). Per the germline V gene, CDR1 is SNHLY and CDR2 is FYNNEI. Trimming cost V 6 bases and J 5 bases, with 14 bases left between them. The CDR3 spans 15 residues. The CDR3 sequence: CASSLGTGDNSPLHF. The CDR3 coding sequence is TGTGCCAGCAGCCTAGGGACGGGGGATAATTCACCCCTCCACTTT.

The chain joins TRBV6-5 to TRBJ1-5; 9 bases fit TRBD1. This CDR3 has 16 residues. Looked up from germline, CDR1 is MNHEY and CDR2 is SVGAGI. After removal of 4 bases from V and 1 base from J, the junction contained 5 bases not matched to a gene. CDR3 in DNA: TGTGCCAGCAGTTTGGACAGGGGAGGGAGCAATCAGCCCCAGCATTTT. Protein sequence: CASSLDRGGSNQPQHF.

The rearrangement links TRBV19 to TRBJ2-7, with 7 bases matching TRBD1. Unmatched junction bases numbered 9, after V lost 5 bases and J lost 2 bases. The CDR3 loop spans 15 amino acids. The germline gives CDR1 LNHDA, CDR2 SQIVND (reference sequence). CDR3 in amino acids: CASSLYLDRAYEQYF. The CDR3 nucleotides are TGTGCCAGTAGTCTCTACTTAGACAGGGCCTACGAGCAGTACTTC.

The chain is built from TRBV29-1 and TRBJ1-1; TRBD1 agrees at 7 bases. In germline, CDR1 is SQVTM, CDR2 ANQGSEA. V shed 7 bases and J 4 bases; nucleotides not matched to a gene: 6. The CDR3 has 12 amino acids. The CDR3 spells CSADRAVTEAFF. The CDR3 DNA reads TGCAGCGCCGACAGGGCGGTCACTGAAGCTTTCTTT.

The chain joins TRBV6-5 to TRBJ1-6; the D is unclear. The CDR3 has 13 residues. The V end lost 6 bases, the J end lost 14 bases, and 17 bases lay between the germline ends. Germline values: CDR1 MNHEY, CDR2 SVGAGI. CDR3 in DNA: TGTGCCAGCAGGGGCGGGTCCCAAGGGACCCTCCACTTT. Residues: CASRGGSQGTLHF.

A single count supports this clone. This chain connects TRBV29-1 to TRBJ1-2; 10 bases align to TRBD1. V shed 6 bases, J shed 6 bases, and the junction held 4 bases outside the gene matches. Looked up from germline, CDR1 is SQVTM and CDR2 is ANQGSEA. CDR3 length: 12 residues. The DNA for the CDR3 is TGCAGCGTCAGGACAGGGGGGGATGGCTACACCTTC. Translated, it gives CSVRTGGDGYTF.

The rearrangement links TRBV7-3 to TRBJ1-6, with D unresolved. Trimming took 1 base from V and 6 from J, leaving 4 bases between them. Per germline, CDR1 SGHTA and CDR2 FQGTGA. This CDR3 region has 13 residues. CDR3 protein: CASSLMANSPLHF. The CDR3 nucleotides are TGTGCCAGCAGCTTAATGGCTAATTCACCCCTCCACTTT.